This TCR beta chain came from a study of blood T cell repertoires in COVID-19. As for the study in general: Acute and convalescent COVID-19 specimens originated in the United States, Italy and Spain. Sources were T cells, B-cell-depleted T cells, or PBMCs; the material itself was cDNA or gDNA.

J was trimmed by 5 bases and V by 5 bases; bases with no gene match: 6. The CDR3 has 14 residues. Per germline, CDR1 SEHNR and CDR2 FQNEAQ (reference sequence). Repertoires were generated with immunoSEQ multiplex PCR, while TCRdb's copy carries only in-frame clones and drops some. The sample records around 150,000 clones, approximately 86% being singletons. The specimen sequenced was peripheral blood. The chain recombines TRBV7-9 with TRBJ2-5, with 9 bases aligning to TRBD2. This clonotype was obtained from a woman aged 60-75 years with active or convalescent COVID-19. The CDR3 nucleotides read TGTGCCAGCAGCCCGCGGGGGGGCCGGGAGACCCAGTACTTC. Translation gives CASSPRGGRETQYF.